This T cell receptor beta chain came from a study of regulatory T cells in long-lasting Graves disease. The time point here: newly diagnosed GD, antithyroid drugs for less than 3 months. PBMC-derived RNA was used for the TCR library. Through Arm-PCR of CDR3 regions and iRepertoire HTBI primers, TCR beta libraries were built. TCRdb used MiXCR to reprocess the multiplex PCR reads, holding one entry per CDR3 protein. The sample records 440,000 or so distinct CDR3 sequences, roughly 15% being singletons. The sample was also linked to a second study, of T cells in Graves' hyperthyroidism and ophthalmopathy.

The sequencing used peripheral blood mononuclear cells (PBMCs), collected at new diagnosis, from a patient treated with antithyroid drugs. The clonotype was recovered from a woman aged 25 to 39 with Graves disease.

The CDR3 loop is CSVEEQTNTGELFF. For the CDR3, the DNA is TGCAGCGTTGAAGAACAGACGAACACCGGGGAGCTGTTTTTT. The chain uses TRBV29-1 and TRBJ2-2; D gene uncertain. The CDR3 runs to 14 residues. V was shortened by 0 bases and J by 0 bases, with 5 bases between the two germline ends. Germline loops: CDR1 SQVTM, CDR2 ANQGSEA.